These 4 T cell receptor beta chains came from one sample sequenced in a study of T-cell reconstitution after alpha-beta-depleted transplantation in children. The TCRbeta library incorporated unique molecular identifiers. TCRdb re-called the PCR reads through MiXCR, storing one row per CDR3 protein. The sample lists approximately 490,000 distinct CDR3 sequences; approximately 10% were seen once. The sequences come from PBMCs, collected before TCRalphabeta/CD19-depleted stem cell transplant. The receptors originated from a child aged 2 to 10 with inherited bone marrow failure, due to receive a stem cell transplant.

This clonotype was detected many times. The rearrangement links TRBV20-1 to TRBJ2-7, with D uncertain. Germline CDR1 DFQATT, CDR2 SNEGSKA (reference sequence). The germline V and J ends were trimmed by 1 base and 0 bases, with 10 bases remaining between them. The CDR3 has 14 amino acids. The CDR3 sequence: CSARVRQLSYEQYF. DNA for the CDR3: TGCAGTGCTAGAGTCCGGCAGCTCTCCTACGAGCAGTACTTC.

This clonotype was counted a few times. CDR3 sequence (DNA): TGCGCCAGCAGCTTGGGACGCGCGAGGGATTCCACCGGGGAGCTGTTTTTT. Amino acids: CASSLGRARDSTGELFF. The rearrangement uses TRBV4-1 and TRBJ2-2; D may match TRBD1 or TRBD2 (5 bases each). The CDR3 has 17 residues. From germline, CDR1 is MGHRA and CDR2 YSYEKL. V was clipped by 5 bases and J by 4 bases, with 20 bases between them.

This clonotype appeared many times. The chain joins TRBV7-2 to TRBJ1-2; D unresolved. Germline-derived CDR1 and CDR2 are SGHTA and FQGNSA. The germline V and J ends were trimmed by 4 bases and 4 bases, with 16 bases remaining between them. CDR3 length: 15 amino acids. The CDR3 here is CASSWGIGQIYGYTF. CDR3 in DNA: TGTGCCAGCAGCTGGGGTATAGGGCAAATCTATGGCTACACCTTC. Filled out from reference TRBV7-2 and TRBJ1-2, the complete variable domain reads GAGVSQSPSNKVTEKGKDVELRCDPISGHTALYWYRQSLGQGLEFLIYFQGNSAPDKSGLPSDRFSAERTGGSVSTLTIQRTQQEDSAVYLCASSWGIGQIYGYTFGSGTRLTVV.

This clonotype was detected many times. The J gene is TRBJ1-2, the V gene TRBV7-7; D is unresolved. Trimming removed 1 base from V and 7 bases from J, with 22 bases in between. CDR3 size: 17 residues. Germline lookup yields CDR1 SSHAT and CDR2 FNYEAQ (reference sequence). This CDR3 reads CASSLVPGGDSDGGYTF. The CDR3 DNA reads TGTGCCAGCAGCTTAGTGCCCGGTGGGGATTCCGATGGTGGCTACACCTTC.